The 8 T cell receptor beta chains in this list originate from one sample, sequenced in a study of Graves' ophthalmopathy and Graves' hyperthyroidism. Amplified material comprised TCR beta CDR3 regions derived from RNA transcripts. Second-round multiplex PCR came after a first-round RT-PCR that employed HTBI primers. TCRdb fed the multiplex PCR reads into MiXCR, producing one record per CDR3 protein. The sample yields a few hundred thousand distinct CDR3 sequences, under 40% seen once. Sequencing was done on a sample of peripheral blood or thyroid tissue (not recorded which). These receptors came from an adult man with Graves' hyperthyroidism.

There are a few counts of this clonotype. This chain links TRBV28 with TRBJ2-6; 8 positions match TRBD1. The germline CDR1 and CDR2 sequences are MDHEN and SYDVKM. Trimming cost V 6 bases and J 2 bases; bases outside gene matches: 3. The CDR3 spans 15 residues. The CDR3 protein is CASRSGGPGANVLTF. The CDR3 bases are TGTGCCAGCAGGTCAGGGGGCCCTGGGGCCAACGTCCTGACTTTC.

The chain employs TRBV20-1 and TRBJ2-2; TRBD1 might be the D (5 bases). Germline-derived CDR1 and CDR2 are DFQATT and SNEGSKA (reference sequence). V dropped 2 bases and J dropped 0 bases, with 13 bases sitting between them. The CDR3 is 16 amino acids. DNA for the CDR3: TGCAGTGCTAGAAATCTAGGGGCCGCGAACACCGGGGAGCTGTTTTTT. The encoded protein is CSARNLGAANTGELFF.

The chain has TRBV29-1 and TRBJ1-4; D might be TRBD1 (5 bases). The CDR3 consists of 11 residues. Trimming stripped 4 bases from V and 8 bases from J, with 8 bases between. Looked up from germline, CDR1 is SQVTM and CDR2 is ANQGSEA. The CDR3 DNA reads as TGCAGCGTTGCGAGGGGCGAAAAACTGTTTTTT. This sequence encodes CSVARGEKLFF.

Many counts were recorded for this clonotype. The chain employs TRBV4-2 and TRBJ2-7; TRBD1 agrees at 10 bases. With V trimmed by 2 bases and J by 3 bases, 4 bases remained unmatched. The CDR3 totals 15 residues. In germline, CDR1 is LGHNA, CDR2 YNFKEQ. The CDR3 is CASSQTGQGNYEQYF. The CDR3 DNA follows: TGTGCCAGCAGCCAAACGGGACAGGGGAACTACGAGCAGTACTTC.

This chain connects TRBV29-1 to TRBJ1-2, with a weak D call TRBD1 (6 bases). Trimming removed 6 bases at V and 0 bases at J, with 11 bases between. CDR1 is SQVTM and CDR2 is ANQGSEA in the germline V gene. The length of the CDR3 is 13 residues. The CDR3 loop is CSVRTDTNYGYTF. The CDR3 region has the DNA TGCAGCGTACGGACAGACACTAACTATGGCTACACCTTC.

This clonotype was found a few times. The chain recombines TRBV10-3 with TRBJ2-7, with 10 bases that match TRBD1. The CDR3 has 13 amino acids. Losses at the gene ends were 4 bases for V and 5 bases for J; bases not matched to a gene: 2. Germline-derived CDR1 and CDR2 are ENHRY and SYGVKD. The CDR3 loop is CAISGTGGNEQYF. The CDR3 DNA sequence: TGTGCCATCAGTGGGACAGGGGGGAACGAGCAGTACTTC.

The CDR3 bases are TGTGCCAGCAGTTCCTTTGTCGGGAGTACCTACGAGCAGTACTTC. Translating it yields CASSSFVGSTYEQYF. This chain uses TRBV6-2 or TRBV6-3 with TRBJ2-5, with D possibly matching TRBD2 (6 bases). Matching the DNA end better, TRBJ2-7 makes the J call doubtful. Per germline, CDR1 MNHEY and CDR2 SVGEGT. The CDR3 covers 15 residues.

This clonotype was found a few times. It may be a read error: a sequence one base away is much more abundant. The chain carries TRBV20-1 and TRBJ2-1, with 7 bases identical to TRBD2. Germline values: CDR1 DFQATT, CDR2 SNEGSKA (reference sequence). J lost 3 bases, V lost 3 bases, and 5 bases had no gene match. CDR3 size: 14 residues. CDR3 sequence: CSARSASGYNEQFF. The CDR3 DNA follows: TGCAGTGCTAGGTCGGCTAGCGGCTACAATGAGCAGTTCTTC.